The T cell receptor (beta chain) described here comes from a study of blood T cell repertoires in COVID-19. About the study: The analysed material was cDNA or gDNA that came from T cells, B-cell-depleted T cells, or PBMCs.

The method was immunoSEQ multiplex PCR; TCRdb's version includes in-frame clones alone and lacks a portion of them. This sample yields some 150,000 clones, of which 65% to 90% are seen a single time; roughly an eighth belongs to the top ten. The CDR3 contains 15 residues. With V trimmed by 5 bases and J by 6 bases, 9 bases remained unmatched. Germline CDR1 is SGHNT and CDR2 is YYREEE (reference sequence). Sequencing was performed on peripheral blood. This receptor was identified in a woman in her fifties or sixties with COVID-19, enrolled during active disease. The rearrangement links TRBV5-4 to TRBJ2-3; 10 nucleotides line up with TRBD2. CDR3: CASSLLAGQADTQYF. CDR3 bases: TGTGCCAGCAGTCTACTAGCGGGACAGGCGGATACGCAGTATTTT.